The rows below give T cell receptor beta chains drawn from one sample of a study of T-cell memory formation after mild COVID-19. From the 5' RACE reads, TCRdb called clonotypes with MiXCR, one entry per CDR3 protein. This table holds around 340,000 distinct CDR3 sequences, roughly 15% found once. Sample: PBMCs or a T cell subset sorted from them (not recorded which). These receptors were taken from a man younger than 30 who had mild COVID-19 (a few samples of this study predate the infection). Cell type and time point are not known. Both conserved end residues are part of each CDR3. Fields, in order: D gene, V gene, clone size, J gene, CDR3 DNA, CDR3 protein. The D gene is left open where the match is weak. Clone size, where shown, is once, few, many, or a class for clones that have expanded.

D gene: TRBD1
V gene: TRBV6-2/TRBV6-3
clone size: .
J gene: TRBJ2-2
CDR3 DNA: TGTGCCAGCAGTGAACAGGGGGACACCGGGGAGCTGTTTTTT
CDR3 protein: CASSEQGDTGELFF

D gene: TRBD1
V gene: TRBV5-1
clone size: .
J gene: TRBJ2-3
CDR3 DNA: TGCGCCAGCAGCCCGGCTCTGACAGGGCTCACAGATACGCAGTATTTT
CDR3 protein: CASSPALTGLTDTQYF

D gene: .
V gene: TRBV20-1
clone size: few
J gene: TRBJ2-5
CDR3 DNA: TGCAGTGCTAGAGTAGGACTAGGGGGAGAGACCCAGTACTTC
CDR3 protein: CSARVGLGGETQYF

D gene: .
V gene: TRBV4-1
clone size: .
J gene: TRBJ1-5
CDR3 DNA: TGCGCCAGCAGCCAAGGGGCGAGGAACAATCAGCCCCAGCATTTT
CDR3 protein: CASSQGARNNQPQHF

D gene: .
V gene: TRBV20-1
clone size: few
J gene: TRBJ2-2
CDR3 DNA: TGCAGTGCTAGAGATCTTGGGGGATGGGACACCGGGGAGCTGTTTTTT
CDR3 protein: CSARDLGGWDTGELFF

D gene: .
V gene: TRBV12-3/TRBV12-4
clone size: few
J gene: TRBJ2-5
CDR3 DNA: TGTGCCACCAGGAAGGGAGGGACACAAGAGACCCAGTACTTC
CDR3 protein: CATRKGGTQETQYF

D gene: .
V gene: TRBV7-2
clone size: .
J gene: TRBJ2-7
CDR3 DNA: TGTGCCAGCAGCACACAGAGTGTCTACGAGCAGTACTTC
CDR3 protein: CASSTQSVYEQYF

D gene: .
V gene: TRBV6-5
clone size: few
J gene: TRBJ1-1
CDR3 DNA: TGTGCCAGCAGCCCTTACGGGGGCACTGAAGCTTTCTTT
CDR3 protein: CASSPYGGTEAFF

D gene: TRBD2
V gene: TRBV30
clone size: .
J gene: TRBJ2-3
CDR3 DNA: TGTGCCTGGAGTATAGGTAGCGGGGGTACCACAGATACGCAGTATTTT
CDR3 protein: CAWSIGSGGTTDTQYF

D gene: .
V gene: TRBV20-1
clone size: .
J gene: TRBJ1-1
CDR3 DNA: TGCAGTGCTAGAAGCTTAGACCCGAACACTGAAGCTTTCTTT
CDR3 protein: CSARSLDPNTEAFF

D gene: .
V gene: TRBV10-3
clone size: few
J gene: TRBJ2-7
CDR3 DNA: TGTGCCATCAGTGATGGAGGGGGCTACGAGCAGTACTTC
CDR3 protein: CAISDGGGYEQYF

D gene: TRBD1
V gene: TRBV25-1
clone size: .
J gene: TRBJ1-2
CDR3 DNA: TGTGCCAGCAGTGAAACCCTCGGGGCAGGGGGCAATGGCTACACCTTC
CDR3 protein: CASSETLGAGGNGYTF

D gene: .
V gene: TRBV3-1
clone size: .
J gene: TRBJ2-3
CDR3 DNA: TGTGCCAGCAGCCAAGAAAGAGGGGCAGATACGCAGTATTTT
CDR3 protein: CASSQERGADTQYF

D gene: TRBD2
V gene: TRBV7-9
clone size: few
J gene: TRBJ2-3
CDR3 DNA: TGTGCCAGCAGTCTTAAGCGGGGGCCCGCGGAAGATACGCAGTATTTT
CDR3 protein: CASSLKRGPAEDTQYF

D gene: TRBD1
V gene: TRBV7-7
clone size: few
J gene: TRBJ2-7
CDR3 DNA: TGTGCCAGCAGCCAGGACAGGGGATGGGAGCAGTACTTC
CDR3 protein: CASSQDRGWEQYF

D gene: .
V gene: TRBV7-8
clone size: few
J gene: TRBJ1-1
CDR3 DNA: TGTGCCAGCAGCTACGCTGGGGGGAACACTGAAGCTTTCTTT
CDR3 protein: CASSYAGGNTEAFF

D gene: TRBD1
V gene: TRBV5-6
clone size: .
J gene: TRBJ2-3
CDR3 DNA: TGTGCCAGCAGCCAATCCCGGGACAGGGGAGATACGCAGTATTTT
CDR3 protein: CASSQSRDRGDTQYF

D gene: TRBD1
V gene: TRBV7-9
clone size: few
J gene: TRBJ2-5
CDR3 DNA: TGTGCCAGCAGCTTTACAGGGGGCGCAGAGACCCAGTACTTC
CDR3 protein: CASSFTGGAETQYF

D gene: .
V gene: TRBV15
clone size: .
J gene: TRBJ1-2
CDR3 DNA: TGTGCCACCAGCAGAGATGGACAGAACTATGGCTACACCTTC
CDR3 protein: CATSRDGQNYGYTF